The rows below give T cell receptor beta chains drawn from one sample of a study of cytomegalovirus exposure and HLA in healthy donors. Sequencing was performed with immunoSEQ multiplex PCR; in TCRdb, only in-frame clones are kept and a portion is missing. Here the sample spans about 120,000 clones, less than 20% being singletons. Sequences were obtained from PBMCs. The receptors were gathered from a woman under 30 in good health and CMV-seronegative. Both conserved end residues are part of each CDR3. Fields, in order: D gene, clone size, J gene, V gene, CDR3 DNA, CDR3 protein. A D gene is named only where the DNA matches it firmly. Only some rows state a clone size, as once, few, many or a class for expanded clones.

>TRBD2|NA|TRBJ2-3|TRBV6-5
TGTGCCAGCAGTCCTAGCGGTAGCACAGATACGCAGTATTTT
CASSPSGSTDTQYF
>TRBD2|NA|TRBJ2-1|TRBV7-9
TGTGCCAGCAGCGCTCTAGGAGAGCGGGAGAGCTCCTACAATGAGCAGTTCTTC
CASSALGERESSYNEQFF
>NA|NA|TRBJ1-2|TRBV2
TGTGCCAGCAGCGTGGGGGCGCTAGCTGGCTACACCTTC
CASSVGALAGYTF
>TRBD1|NA|TRBJ2-3|TRBV19
TGTGCCAGCAAGGGGGCAGCCCTTCCAGATACGCAGTATTTT
CASKGAALPDTQYF
>NA|NA|TRBJ2-7|TRBV29-1
TGCAGCGTTGGTCCCAGCGCACCTACCTACGAGCAGTACTTC
CSVGPSAPTYEQYF
>NA|few|TRBJ2-2|TRBV5-4
TGTGCCAGCAGCGATGGGCAAGTTGTCACCGGGGAGCTGTTTTTT
CASSDGQVVTGELFF
>NA|few|TRBJ1-4|TRBV2
TGTGCCAGCAGTACAACAGGGATTCTGTTTTTT
CASSTTGILFF
>TRBD1|few|TRBJ1-2|TRBV4-3
TGCGCCAGCAGCCAAGGGACAGGTTTCGTTGGCTACACCTTC
CASSQGTGFVGYTF
>TRBD1|NA|TRBJ2-7|TRBV2
TGTGCCAGCAGGGCCGACAGGGGTGCGAACGAGCAGTACTTC
CASRADRGANEQYF
>TRBD2|few|TRBJ2-3|TRBV9
TGTGCCAGCAGCTTAGCGGGGATTTCCACAGATACGCAGTATTTT
CASSLAGISTDTQYF
>TRBD1|NA|TRBJ2-7|TRBV27
TGTGCCAGCAGTTTAAGGGGGCTAGCCTCCTACGAGCAGTACTTC
CASSLRGLASYEQYF
>TRBD1|NA|TRBJ2-5|TRBV5-4
TGTGCCAGCACCTTAGACAGGGCCGAGACCCAGTACTTC
CASTLDRAETQYF
>NA|few|TRBJ2-2|TRBV7-9
TGTGCCAGCAGCCCGGGACACCCAAACACCGGGGAGCTGTTTTTT
CASSPGHPNTGELFF
>TRBD1|NA|TRBJ2-7|TRBV28
TGTGCCAGCAGTTCCCACAGGGGGCGAAGTTCCGAGCAGTACTTC
CASSSHRGRSSEQYF
>TRBD1|few|TRBJ1-1|TRBV2
TGTGCCAGCACAGGACAGGGGGGCAACCAAGCTTTCTTT
CASTGQGGNQAFF
>NA|NA|TRBJ2-2|TRBV5-1
TGCGCCAGCAGCTTGACACTAGATAACACCGGGGAGCTGTTTTTT
CASSLTLDNTGELFF
>NA|few|TRBJ2-5|TRBV30
TGTGCCTGGAGGTGGGCGCGGGACCAAGAGACCCAGTACTTC
CAWRWARDQETQYF
>NA|NA|TRBJ1-1|TRBV7-9
TGTGCCAGCAGCTTAGGAGGAATACCCAACACTGAAGCTTTCTTT
CASSLGGIPNTEAFF
>TRBD1|few|TRBJ1-2|TRBV28
TGTGCCAGCAGCTTGGACAGGGAAGTTGAGGGCTACACCTTC
CASSLDREVEGYTF
>NA|few|TRBJ2-2|TRBV9
TGTGCCAGCAGCACACGGACAGAGAACACCGGGGAGCTGTTTTTT
CASSTRTENTGELFF
>TRBD1|NA|TRBJ2-3|TRBV7-2
TGTGCCAGCAGCCCGGGGACAGGGGGGACCACAGATACGCAGTATTTT
CASSPGTGGTTDTQYF
>NA|few|TRBJ1-3|TRBV30
TGTGCCTGGAGTATGGGAGGATACACCATATATTTT
CAWSMGGYTIYF
>NA|NA|TRBJ2-4|TRBV19
TGTGCCAGTAGTAGGGGGGCAGGGGGGATAGCCAAAAACATTCAGTACTTC
CASSRGAGGIAKNIQYF
>TRBD1|once|TRBJ2-7|TRBV5-1
TGCGCCAGCAGCTTGTTTACAGGGGGGAACGAGCAGTACTTC
CASSLFTGGNEQYF
>TRBD2|NA|TRBJ2-5|TRBV6-1
TGTGCCAGCCGGGCGGGAGGGCTAGAGACCCAGTACTTC
CASRAGGLETQYF
>NA|few|TRBJ1-4|TRBV28
TGTGCCAGCAGTTCGGGGCAGGGGCGTCAAAAACTGTTTTTT
CASSSGQGRQKLFF
>TRBD1|NA|TRBJ1-1|TRBV7-9
TGTGCCAGCAGCTTAGGCGTACAGGGGGTGAGCACTGAAGCTTTCTTT
CASSLGVQGVSTEAFF
>NA|NA|TRBJ1-1|TRBV4-3
TGCGCCAGCAGCCAAGATGAGGGGGGGCGAGCTTTCTTT
CASSQDEGGRAFF
>NA|NA|TRBJ2-7|TRBV18
TGTGCCAGCTCACCCCTGGGGAGAGGAACCGGGTGGTGGGACGAGCAGTACTTC
CASSPLGRGTGWWDEQYF
>NA|few|TRBJ2-5|TRBV5-4
TGTGCCAGCAGCTTTTCTTCTGAGACCCAGTACTTC
CASSFSSETQYF
>NA|NA|TRBJ2-5|TRBV5-1
TGCGCCAGCCGGCGGCGGTTCCAAGAGACCCAGTACTTC
CASRRRFQETQYF
>TRBD1|few|TRBJ2-7|TRBV14
TGTGCCAGCAGCCGGACAGGGTCCTACGAGCAGTACTTC
CASSRTGSYEQYF
>NA|NA|TRBJ2-1|TRBV6-5
TGTGCCAGCTCCTGGCAGGGGGGTGGAAATGAGCAGTTCTTC
CASSWQGGGNEQFF
>TRBD1|few|TRBJ2-5|TRBV4-3
TGCGCCAGCAGCCATGGGACAGGTGGCCAAGAGACCCAGTACTTC
CASSHGTGGQETQYF
>NA|few|TRBJ1-1|TRBV6-6
TGTGCCAGCAGTTACGCAGGATCTACTGAAGCTTTCTTT
CASSYAGSTEAFF
>TRBD1|few|TRBJ2-6|TRBV5-1
TGCGCCAGCAGGGGGACAGGGGGCGCTGGGGCCAACGTCCTGACTTTC
CASRGTGGAGANVLTF
>TRBD1|few|TRBJ2-2|TRBV6-4
TGTGCCAGCAGCGTACTTACAGGGGAAGGGGAGCTGTTTTTT
CASSVLTGEGELFF
>TRBD1|NA|TRBJ1-1|TRBV30
TGTGCCTGGAACAGGGGCGACGGGGGGAACACTGAAGCTTTCTTT
CAWNRGDGGNTEAFF
>NA|NA|TRBJ2-5|TRBV2
TGTGCCAGCAGCGACCGGAGATCGCAAGAGACCCAGTACTTC
CASSDRRSQETQYF
>TRBD2|NA|TRBJ2-5|TRBV29-1
TGCAGCGGAACCGGGACTAGGGGAGAGACCCAGTACTTC
CSGTGTRGETQYF
>NA|few|TRBJ2-7|TRBV7-2
TGTGCCAGCAGCTTATCAGGGGTGGACTCCTACGAGCAGTACTTC
CASSLSGVDSYEQYF
>TRBD1|NA|TRBJ2-5|TRBV6-4
TGTGCCAGCAGTGAGACAGGGTCGGGGCAAGAGACCCAGTACTTC
CASSETGSGQETQYF
>TRBD1|few|TRBJ2-7|TRBV27
TGTGCCAGCAGCTCAGGGGGCTACGAGCAGTACTTC
CASSSGGYEQYF
>TRBD2|NA|TRBJ2-5|TRBV9
TGTGCCAGCAGCGTAGGGGTAGCGGGGAGGGGGGAGACCCAGTACTTC
CASSVGVAGRGETQYF
>NA|few|TRBJ1-5|TRBV6-1
TGTGCCACTAGATTGGAGGGCTGGGATCAGCCCCAGCATTTT
CATRLEGWDQPQHF
>TRBD1|NA|TRBJ2-3|TRBV7-6
TGTGCCAGCAGCTTAAGCCCGGGACAGGGATTGACAGATACGCAGTATTTT
CASSLSPGQGLTDTQYF
>TRBD1|few|TRBJ1-2|TRBV5-4
TGTGCCAGCAGCCCACAGACAGGGTTGGGCTATGGCTACACCTTC
CASSPQTGLGYGYTF
>NA|few|TRBJ1-1|TRBV5-1
TGCGCCAGCAGGAAAGGGGACACTGAAGCTTTCTTT
CASRKGDTEAFF
>NA|few|TRBJ2-1|TRBV7-7
TGTGCTAGCAGCCCATCCGGACTGGCTGGATACAATGAGCAGTTCTTC
CASSPSGLAGYNEQFF
>NA|NA|TRBJ2-1|TRBV5-4
TGTGCCAGCAGCTTGGATGCAGGGGCCTACAATGAGCAGTTCTTC
CASSLDAGAYNEQFF
>TRBD1|few|TRBJ2-4|TRBV28
TGTGCCAGCAGTTTAACGGGACAGACTTTAGCCAAAAACATTCAGTACTTC
CASSLTGQTLAKNIQYF
>TRBD1|NA|TRBJ2-5|TRBV16
TGTGCCAGCAGCCGCAAGACAGGGGGTCTCCAAGAGACCCAGTACTTC
CASSRKTGGLQETQYF
>NA|few|TRBJ1-2|TRBV5-5
TGTGCCAGCAGCCCCGTAGGAGAATATGGCTACACCTTC
CASSPVGEYGYTF
>NA|few|TRBJ2-2|TRBV27
TGTGCCAGCACCCGGAGCCCGGGGACTCCGAACACCGGGGAGCTGTTTTTT
CASTRSPGTPNTGELFF
>NA|few|TRBJ2-2|TRBV6-5
TGTGCCAGCAGTTACTCAGGGGATGAAAACACCGGGGAGCTGTTTTTT
CASSYSGDENTGELFF